Below, one T cell receptor beta chain is given with its context. The target antigen is unknown. After isolation, RNA underwent reverse transcription to generate cDNA as the sequencing template. The data were produced by immunoSEQ multiplex PCR, yet TCRdb's version contains in-frame clones alone and is incomplete. In the table there are some 110,000 clones, 58% of which are singletons. Treatment noted: oral pan-JAK inhibitor, 5-10 mg twice daily. Obtained from alopecia areata patients were lesional scalp punch biopsies along with peripheral blood. This sample is part of a study of CD8+ T cells in alopecia areata. Study-level points and caveats: It was less clear whether patients shared TCRs than it was in mice, possibly because of HLA.

Trimming removed 8 bases from V and 0 bases from J, with 14 bases in between. The CDR3 length is 14 residues. Germline V gene data show CDR1 as SQVTM and CDR2 as ANQGSEA. The gene calls are TRBV29-1 and TRBJ1-5, with D perhaps TRBD1 (5 bases). The TCR originated in a human donor with alopecia areata. Sample: CD8+ T cells sorted from blood, taken at week 4, from a patient treated with tofacitinib. The CDR3 spells CSLGEDNSNQPQHF. As DNA, the CDR3 is TGCAGCCTTGGGGAGGACAATAGCAATCAGCCCCAGCATTTT.